The 21 T cell receptor beta chains below all came from one sample that was sequenced in a study of CD8 T cells in ankylosing spondylitis. TCRdb re-called the 5' RACE reads with MiXCR, one entry per CDR3 protein. Here the sample spans fewer than 400,000 distinct CDR3 sequences, roughly 8% being singletons. No antigen is known for these receptors. Study-level results: What appeared characteristic of ankylosing spondylitis blood was a TCR beta motif of fewer than ten highly homologous variants.

The sample was blood, either unsorted or a sorted T cell fraction (not recorded which). These receptors all come from a male donor with ankylosing spondylitis.

This clonotype was seen repeatedly, ten times or more. The chain combines TRBV4-3 with TRBJ1-2, with D perhaps TRBD1 (5 bases). The CDR3 has 15 amino acids. From germline, CDR1 is LGHNA and CDR2 YSLEER. Trimming pared 1 base from V and 4 bases from J, leaving 13 bases between. Here the CDR3 reads CASSQGREGVYGYTF. DNA of the CDR3: TGCGCCAGCAGCCAAGGCAGGGAGGGAGTCTATGGCTACACCTTC.

This clonotype was seen a few times. V is TRBV6-5 and J is TRBJ2-1; unclear D gene. This CDR3 is built from 13 residues. Trimming took off 2 bases at V and 3 bases at J, with 5 bases between the two ends. In germline, CDR1 is MNHEY, CDR2 SVGAGI. CDR3 DNA sequence: TGTGCCAGCAGTTACGGCAACTACAATGAGCAGTTCTTC. It is translated as CASSYGNYNEQFF.

V and J are TRBV7-6 and TRBJ2-3; the D call may be TRBD1 or TRBD2 (5 bases each). Germline assignment: CDR1 SGHVS and CDR2 FNYEAQ. This CDR3 contains 17 residues. Trimming removed 2 bases from V and 3 bases from J, with 18 bases in between. The CDR3 DNA follows: TGTGCCAGCAGCTTATACTCCCGGGACGGCGGAACAGATACGCAGTATTTT. It specifies CASSLYSRDGGTDTQYF.

This clonotype was seen more than once but under ten times. The CDR3 spells CASSVGTGSAGSYEQYF. In DNA, the CDR3 is TGTGCCAGCAGCGTAGGTACCGGTTCGGCGGGTTCCTACGAGCAGTACTTC. The gene calls are TRBV9 and TRBJ2-7; D possibly corresponds to TRBD2 (5 bases). Germline V gene data show CDR1 as SGDLS and CDR2 as YYNGEE. The CDR3 totals 17 residues. V was shortened by 0 bases and J by 1 base, with 17 bases between the two germline ends.

The rearrangement links TRBV5-1 to TRBJ1-3; D call uncertain. V was pared by 2 bases and J by 4 bases, with 10 bases between. CDR3 length: 14 residues. Per the germline V gene, CDR1 is SGHRS and CDR2 is YFSETQ. CDR3 DNA sequence: TGCGCCAGCAGCTTATCCTTGAGGGGAAACACCATATATTTT. This gives the protein CASSLSLRGNTIYF.

The chain combines TRBV5-1 with TRBJ2-7; 10 bases are shared with TRBD1. V trimming: 0 bases; J trimming: 4 bases; junction bases outside the gene matches: 7. The CDR3 extends over 16 amino acids. Germline-derived CDR1 and CDR2 are SGHRS and YFSETQ. DNA of the CDR3: TGCGCCAGCAGCTTGGGGCGCCGGGACAGGGGTTACGAGCAGTACTTC. Its translation is CASSLGRRDRGYEQYF.

This clonotype was detected only a few times. The J gene is TRBJ1-5, the V gene TRBV18; the D gene is possibly TRBD1 (5 bases). The CDR3 is 13 amino acids. CDR1 and CDR2 from the germline V gene are KGHSH and LQKENI. Trimming removed 8 bases at V and 7 bases at J, with 15 bases between. CDR3 sequence: CASAGLENQPQHF. CDR3 coding DNA: TGTGCCAGCGCGGGGCTGGAGAACCAGCCCCAGCATTTT.

V and J are TRBV24-1 and TRBJ1-1; D not resolved. V was cut by 1 base and J by 1 base, with 3 bases left in between. This CDR3 has 13 residues. Germline assignment: CDR1 KGHDR and CDR2 SFDVKD. The CDR3 region has the DNA TGTGCCACCAGTGATTTAGGGAACACTGAAGCTTTCTTT. This codes for CATSDLGNTEAFF.

This clonotype has only a few counts. The chain joins TRBV27 to TRBJ2-2, with 9 bases aligning to TRBD2. The CDR3 totals 15 residues. V shed 8 bases, J shed 7 bases, and the junction held 11 bases outside the gene matches. Germline V gives CDR1 MNHEY, CDR2 SMNVEV (reference sequence). The CDR3 DNA reads TGTGCCAGCGTTAGCGGGAGTCCCCGGGGCGGGGAGCTGTTTTTT. Translation: CASVSGSPRGGELFF.

This clonotype was counted many times. CDR3 coding DNA: TGCAGCGTCGAGGCTAGCCCTGGGGCCAACGTCCTGACTTTC. The encoded protein is CSVEASPGANVLTF. This chain joins TRBV29-1 and TRBJ2-6, with D possibly TRBD2 on 5 matching bases. Trimming removed 6 bases at V and 2 bases at J, with 11 bases between. The CDR3 contains 14 residues. Germline CDR1 is SQVTM and CDR2 is ANQGSEA.

This clonotype has just a few counts. The chain couples TRBV10-3 to TRBJ2-5; D perhaps matches TRBD2 (5 bases). Germline CDR1 and CDR2: ENHRY and SYGVKD. The CDR3 sequence is 13 residues long. V lost 3 bases and J lost 3, with 8 bases in between. CDR3 protein: CAISDSGKETQYF. The CDR3 region has the DNA TGTGCCATCAGTGACAGCGGAAAAGAGACCCAGTACTTC.

The chain links TRBV20-1 to TRBJ2-7; the match to TRBD1 covers 8 bases. Germline V gives CDR1 DFQATT, CDR2 SNEGSKA (reference sequence). CDR3 length: 14 residues. Trimming took 5 bases from V and 7 from J; bases not matched to a gene: 13. CDR3 amino acids: CSALDRGRGGEQYF. The CDR3 bases are TGCAGTGCTCTCGACAGGGGCCGAGGTGGTGAGCAGTACTTC.

This clonotype was seen more than once but under ten times. The chain employs TRBV19 and TRBJ2-5; D not certain. The CDR3 sequence is 13 residues long. CDR1 is LNHDA and CDR2 is SQIVND in the germline V gene (reference sequence). V was trimmed by 2 bases and J by 5 bases, leaving 9 bases between them. Here the CDR3 DNA reads TGTGCCAGTAGTATATACGCCGCGGAGACCCAGTACTTC. It is translated as CASSIYAAETQYF.

The V call is TRBV11-1, the J call TRBJ2-6; D possibly matches TRBD1 or TRBD2 (5 bases each). Trimming took 5 bases from V and 3 from J, leaving 20 bases between them. This CDR3 spans 18 amino acids. The germline V gene encodes CDR1 SGHAT and CDR2 FQDESV (reference sequence). The CDR3 DNA reads TGTGCCAGCAGCCCAGAGGCTGGCCCGGGGCGTGGGGCCAACGTCCTGACTTTC. This gives the protein CASSPEAGPGRGANVLTF.

This clonotype came up many times. The chain couples TRBV20-1 to TRBJ2-3; D unclear. In germline, CDR1 is DFQATT, CDR2 SNEGSKA (reference sequence). Trimming took off 3 bases at V and 6 bases at J, with 10 bases between the two ends. The CDR3 has 12 residues. The CDR3 sequence is CSASLLEDTQYF. For the CDR3, the DNA is TGCAGTGCTAGCCTCTTAGAGGATACGCAGTATTTT.

The chain uses TRBV18 and TRBJ1-1; 7 bases match TRBD1. In germline, CDR1 is KGHSH, CDR2 LQKENI. V trimming: 2 bases; J trimming: 4 bases; junction bases outside the gene matches: 4. The CDR3 covers 14 residues. CDR3 sequence reads: CASSPGAGGTEAFF. As DNA, the CDR3 is TGTGCCAGCTCACCAGGAGCAGGGGGCACTGAAGCTTTCTTT.

This clonotype was detected ten times or more. This chain connects TRBV9 to TRBJ2-2, with TRBD2 identical over 7 bases. CDR3 length: 15 amino acids. V was pared by 3 bases and J by 5 bases, with 7 bases of the junction left unmatched. Germline V lookup: CDR1 SGDLS, CDR2 YYNGEE. The CDR3 DNA is TGTGCCAGCAGCGCCGGGACTACTCAAACCGGGGAGCTGTTTTTT. It yields the protein CASSAGTTQTGELFF. Full variable domain (outside the CDR3, taken from reference TRBV9 and TRBJ2-2): DSGVTQTPKHLITATGQRVTLRCSPRSGDLSVYWYQQSLDQGLQFLIQYYNGEERAKGNILERFSAQQFPDLHSELNLSSLELGDSALYFCASSAGTTQTGELFFGEGSRLTVL.

This clonotype was counted between two and nine times. The DNA of the CDR3 is TGTGCCAGCAGCTTGGGGACAGGGGCCTCACCCCTCCACTTT. Its protein product is CASSLGTGASPLHF. This chain links TRBV7-3 with TRBJ1-6; 10 bases are shared with TRBD1. Germline assignment: CDR1 SGHTA and CDR2 FQGTGA. The CDR3 is made up of 14 amino acids. V shed 3 bases, J shed 10 bases, and the junction held 3 bases outside the gene matches. Based on the CDR3 plus reference TRBV7-3 and TRBJ1-6, the full variable domain is GAGVSQTPSNKVTEKGKYVELRCDPISGHTALYWYRQSLGQGPEFLIYFQGTGAADDSGLPNDRFFAVRPEGSVSTLKIQRTERGDSAVYLCASSLGTGASPLHFGNGTRLTVT.

This clonotype was found many times. V is TRBV7-6 and J is TRBJ2-2; possibly TRBD2 for D (6 bases). The germline V gene encodes CDR1 SGHVS and CDR2 FNYEAQ. V gave up 1 base and J gave up 5 bases, with 11 bases separating them. The CDR3 length is 15 residues. The CDR3 sequence: CASSLDGSVTGELFF. CDR3 nucleotide sequence: TGTGCCAGCAGCTTAGACGGGAGTGTAACCGGGGAGCTGTTTTTT.

This chain links TRBV18 with TRBJ2-7; D remains ambiguous. This CDR3 has 13 residues. CDR1 and CDR2 from the germline V gene are KGHSH and LQKENI. The germline V and J ends were trimmed by 4 bases and 2 bases, with 9 bases remaining between them. The DNA of the CDR3 is TGTGCCAGCTCACGGACCTACACCTACGAGCAGTACTTC. Its translation is CASSRTYTYEQYF. The full variable domain, rest sourced from reference TRBV18 and TRBJ2-7, is NAGVMQNPRHLVRRRGQEARLRCSPMKGHSHVYWYRQLPEEGLKFMVYLQKENIIDESGMPKERFSAEFPKEGPSILRIQQVVRGDSAAYFCASSRTYTYEQYFGPGTRLTVT.

V gene TRBV4-2 combines with J gene TRBJ2-1, with 15 bases matching TRBD2. CDR1 and CDR2 from the germline V gene are LGHNA and YNFKEQ. Germline trimming cut 4 bases from V and 10 bases from J; bases unmatched to any gene: 11. The CDR3 has 17 amino acids. CDR3 in amino acids: CASSPERTSGRAREQFF. The CDR3 DNA is TGTGCCAGCAGCCCGGAAAGGACTAGCGGGAGGGCCAGGGAGCAGTTCTTC.